The text below deals with one T cell receptor (beta chain). The CDR3 is 12 residues long. V was shortened by 7 bases and J by 6 bases, with 11 bases between the two germline ends. Looked up from germline, CDR1 is SNHLY and CDR2 is FYNNEI. This entry comes from a study of blood T cell repertoires in COVID-19. Study background: Sites across the United States, Italy and Spain contributed samples from acute and convalescent COVID-19. In each case, the material was cDNA or gDNA derived from T cells, B-cell-depleted T cells, or PBMCs.

In the source study's methods: Estimation of nucleated cell counts relied on the amplification of reference gene primers. The repertoire was sequenced with immunoSEQ multiplex PCR; TCRdb's copy has only in-frame clones and lacks some. V and J calls and clone size are copied from that table; D and trimming were computed from the DNA. The sample records 250,000 to 300,000 clones, 70% to 90% being singletons. The clonotype was recovered from a woman between 45 and 65 years old with COVID-19, enrolled during active disease. The rearrangement uses TRBV2 and TRBJ2-3, with a possible D match to TRBD2 (5 bases). Material for sequencing was peripheral blood. DNA of the CDR3: TGTGCCAGCACCGGACTGTCGGATACGCAGTATTTT. This translates into CASTGLSDTQYF.